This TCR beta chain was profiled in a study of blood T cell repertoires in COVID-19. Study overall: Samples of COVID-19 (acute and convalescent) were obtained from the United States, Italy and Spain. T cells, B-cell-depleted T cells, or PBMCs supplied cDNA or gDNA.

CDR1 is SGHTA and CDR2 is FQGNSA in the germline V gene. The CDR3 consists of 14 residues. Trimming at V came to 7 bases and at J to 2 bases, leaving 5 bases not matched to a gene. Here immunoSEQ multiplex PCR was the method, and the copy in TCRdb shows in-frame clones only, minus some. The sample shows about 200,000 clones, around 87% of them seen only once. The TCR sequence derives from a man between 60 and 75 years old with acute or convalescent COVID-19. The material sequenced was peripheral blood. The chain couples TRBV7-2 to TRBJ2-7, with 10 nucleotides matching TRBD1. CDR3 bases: TGTGCCAGCACCTTGGGGACAGGGGCCTACGAGCAGTACTTC. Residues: CASTLGTGAYEQYF.